This is a list of T cell receptor beta chains from one sample in a study of T cell repertoires in cytomegalovirus infection. TCRdb redid the calling of the reads with MiXCR, one entry per CDR3 protein. The table lists 55,000 to 85,000 distinct CDR3 sequences, over 3.5% of them singletons, with approximately 20% in the top ten. The specimen was PBMCs. The receptors here all came from a human donor in good health (CMV status not recorded). Some clones in this sample may be carry-over from other donors' samples. The CDR3 runs from the conserved cysteine through the conserved F or W. The D gene is left open where the match is weak. Sizes are listed as how often the clone was seen (once, few, many) or a class if it is expanded.

v_gene	len	d_gene	j_gene	abundance	CDR3aa	CDR3nt
TRBV7-8	14	.	TRBJ1-1	many	CASSSGRMNTEAFF	TGTGCCAGCAGCTCGGGACGGATGAACACTGAAGCTTTCTTT
TRBV29-1	12	TRBD1	TRBJ1-1	many	CSVETGATEAFF	TGCAGCGTTGAAACAGGGGCGACTGAAGCTTTCTTT
TRBV7-2	18	TRBD2	TRBJ2-5	many	CASSLVRGGTSGQETQYF	TGTGCCAGCAGCTTAGTTCGCGGCGGGACTAGCGGGCAAGAGACCCAGTACTTC
TRBV6-1	14	.	TRBJ2-1	many	CASDGGPSYNEQFF	TGTGCCAGCGACGGGGGGCCCTCCTACAATGAGCAGTTCTTC
TRBV7-2	16	TRBD2	TRBJ2-7	many	CASSFPSGGVLREQYF	TGTGCCAGCAGCTTTCCTAGCGGGGGAGTACTCCGCGAGCAGTACTTC
TRBV7-2	12	.	TRBJ2-7	many	CASSFGQGSPFF	.
TRBV7-2	14	TRBD1	TRBJ2-1	many	CASRTGQGSVEQFF	TGTGCCAGCAGAACCGGACAGGGTTCTGTTGAGCAGTTCTTC
TRBV7-2	14	.	TRBJ2-5	many	CASSLGGTLKTQYF	TGTGCCAGCAGCTTAGGAGGGACACTAAAGACCCAGTACTTC
TRBV12-3/TRBV12-4	11	.	TRBJ1-1	many	CASSDRSEAFF	TGTGCCAGCAGCGATCGATCGGAGGCTTTCTTT
TRBV10-3	15	TRBD2	TRBJ2-2	many	CAISRTSGGTGELFF	TGTGCCATCAGCCGGACTAGCGGGGGGACCGGGGAGCTGTTTTTT
TRBV7-2	13	.	TRBJ2-7	many	CASTRQLYGEQYF	TGTGCCAGCACCAGACAGCTCTACGGGGAGCAGTACTTC
TRBV7-2	14	.	TRBJ1-1	many	CASSFLRDYTEAFF	TGTGCCAGCAGCTTTTTGAGGGATTACACTGAAGCTTTCTTT
TRBV7-2	13	TRBD1	TRBJ1-1	many	CASSGQGGTEAFF	TGTGCCAGCAGCGGGCAGGGGGGCACTGAAGCTTTCTTT
TRBV7-2	16	TRBD1	TRBJ1-6	many	CASSLEFWDRGSPLHF	TGTGCCAGCAGCTTAGAGTTTTGGGACAGGGGTTCACCCCTCCACTTT